These 24 T cell receptor beta chains came from one sample sequenced in a study of OX40 agonist ivuxolimab in advanced cancers. Sequencing used immunoSEQ multiplex PCR; TCRdb keeps in-frame clones, though not all of them. The repertoire has approximately 84,000 clones, 90% to 95% of them found once; the top ten carry approximately 2.9%. This specimen was CD4+ or CD8+ T cells sorted from blood, taken in a trial of the OX40 agonist ivuxolimab. Receptor source: an adult with an advanced solid tumor such as melanoma, head and neck, liver or kidney cancer.

This chain connects TRBV27 to TRBJ2-3; tentative D call: TRBD2 (5 bases). The germline CDR1 and CDR2 sequences are MNHEY and SMNVEV (reference sequence). The CDR3 is 15 residues long. Trimming took off 4 bases at V and 5 bases at J, with 16 bases between the two ends. For the CDR3, the DNA is TGTGCCAGCAGTTCCCCCGGCCCCGAGGGAGATACGCAGTATTTT. The encoded protein is CASSSPGPEGDTQYF.

A remark on this clone: Within the sample, other DNA sequences also encode this same CDR3. The chain is built from TRBV6-5 and TRBJ1-5; perhaps TRBD1 as D (5 bases). This CDR3 region has 14 residues. Germline loops: CDR1 MNHEY, CDR2 SVGAGI. V was clipped by 2 bases and J by 4 bases, with 9 bases between them. This chain's CDR3 is CASSYGRGNQPQHF. CDR3 bases: TGTGCCAGCAGTTACGGGAGGGGTAATCAGCCCCAGCATTTT.

The CDR3 protein is CASSLGNVNTEAFF. Written as DNA, the CDR3 is TGTGCCAGCAGTTTGGGGAATGTAAACACTGAAGCTTTCTTT. V and J are TRBV28 and TRBJ1-1; D remains unclear. Per germline, CDR1 MDHEN and CDR2 SYDVKM. V was clipped by 3 bases and J by 2 bases, with 10 bases between them. The CDR3 runs 14 residues.

The chain has TRBV7-3 and TRBJ1-6; weak D call: TRBD1 (6 bases). V dropped 5 bases and J dropped 7 bases, with 15 bases sitting between them. CDR1 and CDR2 from the germline V gene are SGHTA and FQGTGA. There are 15 residues in the CDR3. CDR3: CASSIVGDTNSPLHF. The CDR3 DNA reads as TGTGCCAGCAGCATAGTGGGGGACACGAATTCACCCCTCCACTTT. Using reference TRBV7-3 and TRBJ1-6 for the parts outside the CDR3, the full variable domain is GAGVSQTPSNKVTEKGKYVELRCDPISGHTALYWYRQSLGQGPEFLIYFQGTGAADDSGLPNDRFFAVRPEGSVSTLKIQRTERGDSAVYLCASSIVGDTNSPLHFGNGTRLTVT.

V usage is TRBV5-4 and J usage is TRBJ1-5; D possibly corresponds to TRBD1 (5 bases). V lost 4 bases and J lost 4, with 9 bases in between. In germline, CDR1 is SGHNT, CDR2 YYREEE (reference sequence). The CDR3 spans 13 residues. CDR3 DNA sequence: TGTGCCAGCAGCCGGGACGGGAATCAGCCCCAGCATTTT. This gives the protein CASSRDGNQPQHF.

This chain connects TRBV4-2 to TRBJ2-1; 11 bases match TRBD2. Germline V gene lookup returns CDR1 LGHNA and CDR2 YNFKEQ. Trimming took 1 base from V and 6 from J; bases not matched to a gene: 11. The CDR3 consists of 18 residues. CDR3 DNA: TGTGCCAGCAGCCAAGTGGCGCCTAGCGGGAGGACGGTCAATGAGCAGTTCTTC. It specifies CASSQVAPSGRTVNEQFF.

This clone was found once. This chain joins TRBV15 and TRBJ1-2, with D possibly being TRBD1 (5 bases). The CDR3 is 17 amino acids. Trimming shortened V by 1 base and J by 1 base, and 16 bases separated the two germline ends. Germline lookup yields CDR1 LNHNV and CDR2 YYDKDF (reference sequence). CDR3 amino acids: CATSRVRQPAGNYGYTF. The CDR3 bases are TGTGCCACCAGCAGAGTGAGACAGCCAGCTGGTAACTATGGCTACACCTTC.

The rearrangement joins TRBV11-2 to TRBJ1-1; TRBD1 might be the D (5 bases). This CDR3 is 15 amino acids long. V was pared by 1 base and J by 1 base, with 10 bases between. CDR1 SGHAT and CDR2 FQNNGV come from the germline V gene. The CDR3 sequence is CASSLVNTGNTEAFF. For the CDR3, the DNA is TGTGCCAGCAGCTTAGTAAATACAGGGAACACTGAAGCTTTCTTT.

This rearrangement joins TRBV4-1 to TRBJ1-3; D call uncertain. The V gene lost 0 bases and the J gene lost 4 bases, with 10 bases spanning the gap. Germline assignment: CDR1 MGHRA and CDR2 YSYEKL. The CDR3 contains 15 residues. The CDR3 coding sequence is TGCGCCAGCAGCCAAGACCCAGGCCGGGGAAACACCATATATTTT. It yields the protein CASSQDPGRGNTIYF.

The chain recombines TRBV27 with TRBJ1-2; a possible D gene is TRBD1 (6 bases). The V end lost 5 bases, the J end lost 4 bases, and 23 bases lay between the germline ends. CDR1 MNHEY and CDR2 SMNVEV come from the germline V gene (reference sequence). The CDR3 has 17 amino acids. The DNA for the CDR3 is TGTGCCAGCAGTCTCCACTCCGGGACACCCGGTCCCTATGGCTACACCTTC. It yields the protein CASSLHSGTPGPYGYTF.

This clone was detected only once. V usage is TRBV6-5 and J usage is TRBJ2-1; D may match TRBD1 or TRBD2 (5 bases each). Germline V gene lookup returns CDR1 MNHEY and CDR2 SVGAGI. Trimming took 4 bases from V and 12 from J, leaving 16 bases between them. CDR3 size: 13 residues. The DNA for the CDR3 is TGTGCCAGCAGTTCCACCCCACTAGGGGTGCAGTTCTTC. This encodes CASSSTPLGVQFF.

V usage is TRBV27 and J usage is TRBJ1-2, with no clear D. The CDR3 length is 14 residues. V was trimmed by 3 bases and J by 4 bases, leaving 12 bases between them. CDR1 is MNHEY and CDR2 is SMNVEV in the germline V gene (reference sequence). The CDR3, as DNA: TGTGCCAGCAGTTTGGGGAGGAGCACCTATGGCTACACCTTC. Translation gives CASSLGRSTYGYTF.

The chain is built from TRBV6-5 and TRBJ1-1; 7 bases are a match to TRBD1. This CDR3 is built from 13 residues. CDR1 MNHEY and CDR2 SVGAGI come from the germline V gene. V trimming: 6 bases; J trimming: 2 bases; junction bases outside the gene matches: 3. CDR3 amino acids: CASRQGGNTEAFF. CDR3 nucleotide sequence: TGTGCCAGCAGACAAGGGGGCAACACTGAAGCTTTCTTT.

The chain has TRBV4-1 and TRBJ2-1; D might be TRBD1 or TRBD2, each matching 6 bases. The CDR3 sequence is 18 residues long. Trimming pared 4 bases from V and 4 bases from J, leaving 23 bases between. CDR1 MGHRA and CDR2 YSYEKL come from the germline V gene. The CDR3 bases are TGCGCCAGCAGCCTCACCCGGCAGTTAGGGGGGCTTTACAATGAGCAGTTCTTC. It is translated as CASSLTRQLGGLYNEQFF.

The chain has TRBV5-1 and TRBJ2-1; 10 bases agree with TRBD2. J gave up 5 bases and V 0 bases, and 5 bases lay outside the gene matches. CDR3 size: 16 residues. Germline assignment: CDR1 SGHRS and CDR2 YFSETQ. CDR3 in amino acids: CASSLELAGENNEQFF. Written as DNA, the CDR3 is TGCGCCAGCAGCTTGGAGCTAGCGGGGGAAAACAATGAGCAGTTCTTC.

The V and J genes are TRBV19 and TRBJ1-2; D is perhaps TRBD1 (5 bases). CDR3 length: 14 residues. Trimming pared 7 bases from V and 4 bases from J, leaving 16 bases between. Germline V gene lookup returns CDR1 LNHDA and CDR2 SQIVND (reference sequence). The CDR3 protein is CASTPRGYAYGYTF. The DNA for the CDR3 is TGTGCCAGTACCCCGAGGGGTTACGCCTATGGCTACACCTTC.

The chain recombines TRBV19 with TRBJ2-5; no clear D. V dropped 3 bases and J dropped 3 bases, with 8 bases sitting between them. The length of the CDR3 is 13 residues. CDR1 is LNHDA and CDR2 is SQIVND in the germline V gene (reference sequence). As DNA, the CDR3 is TGTGCCAGTAGTATCATAGACGAAGAGACCCAGTACTTC. Translation: CASSIIDEETQYF.

As DNA, the CDR3 is TGTGCCAGCAGCTTAGGGTCAGGGGCACGGGATACGCAGTATTTT. It specifies CASSLGSGARDTQYF. V usage is TRBV11-2 and J usage is TRBJ2-3, with TRBD1 as a possible D gene (6 bases). V lost 1 base and J 6 bases, leaving 14 bases between the germline ends. CDR3 length equals 15 residues. CDR1 and CDR2 (germline): SGHAT, FQNNGV.

This rearrangement joins TRBV5-1 to TRBJ2-7; tentative D call: TRBD2 (6 bases). CDR1 is SGHRS, CDR2 YFSETQ, per germline. There are 14 residues in the CDR3. Trimming took off 3 bases at V and 3 bases at J, with 13 bases between the two ends. CDR3 bases: TGCGCCAGCAGCTCCCCCGGGGAGGACTACGAGCAGTACTTC. This codes for CASSSPGEDYEQYF.

The V call is TRBV27, the J call TRBJ1-1; no reliable D call. The V end lost 1 base, the J end lost 5 bases, and 14 bases lay between the germline ends. Germline V CDR1 and CDR2: MNHEY, SMNVEV (reference sequence). The CDR3 contains 15 residues. The CDR3 loop reads CASSLYSMNPTEAFF. As DNA, the CDR3 is TGTGCCAGCAGTTTATACAGTATGAATCCAACTGAAGCTTTCTTT.

This clone has just one count. The chain links TRBV27 to TRBJ1-5, with 7 nucleotides matching TRBD1. The CDR3 contains 17 residues. Germline assignment: CDR1 MNHEY and CDR2 SMNVEV (reference sequence). Unmatched junction bases numbered 10, after V lost 5 bases and J lost 0 bases. CDR3 coding DNA: TGTGCCAGCAGTCAGCGGGACAGCCTATATAGCAATCAGCCCCAGCATTTT. Its protein product is CASSQRDSLYSNQPQHF.

The chain carries TRBV5-6 and TRBJ2-1; 7 bases align to TRBD2. Germline V gene sequence: CDR1 SGHDT, CDR2 YYEEEE. This CDR3 is built from 15 residues. V was pared by 2 bases and J by 2 bases, with 4 bases of the junction left unmatched. The CDR3 here is CASSFGTTPYNEQFF. CDR3 nucleotides: TGTGCCAGCAGCTTTGGGACTACCCCCTACAATGAGCAGTTCTTC.

This sequence joins TRBV11-2 and TRBJ1-3; a possible D gene is TRBD1 (5 bases). V lost 1 base and J 4 bases, leaving 11 bases between the germline ends. Germline lookup yields CDR1 SGHAT and CDR2 FQNNGV. This CDR3 is 15 amino acids long. In DNA, the CDR3 is TGTGCCAGCAGCTTAGGAGGCGGGGCAGGAAACACCATATATTTT. Protein product: CASSLGGGAGNTIYF.

The V call is TRBV5-6, the J call TRBJ1-1; D is unclear. This CDR3 is 12 amino acids long. V gave up 0 bases and J gave up 11 bases, with 11 bases separating them. From germline, CDR1 is SGHDT and CDR2 YYEEEE. The CDR3 spells CASSLGGMLAFF. CDR3 in DNA: TGTGCCAGCAGCTTGGGGGGTATGTTGGCTTTCTTT.